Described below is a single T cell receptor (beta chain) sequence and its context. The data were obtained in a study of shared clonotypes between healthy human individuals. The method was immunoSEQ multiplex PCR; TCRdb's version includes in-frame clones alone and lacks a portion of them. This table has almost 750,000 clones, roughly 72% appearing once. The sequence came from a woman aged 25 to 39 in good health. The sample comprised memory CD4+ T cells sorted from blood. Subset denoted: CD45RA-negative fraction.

CDR3: CASSITGSLYNEQFF. In DNA, the CDR3 is TGCGCCAGCAGCATTACAGGGTCTCTCTACAATGAGCAGTTCTTC. The chain recombines TRBV5-1 with TRBJ2-1; D perhaps matches TRBD1 (6 bases). Germline CDR1 reads SGHRS; CDR2 reads YFSETQ. CDR3 length equals 15 residues. The V end was cut by 4 bases, the J end by 3 bases, with 14 bases between.